These T cell receptor beta chains were read from a single sample in a study of monozygotic twins with cystic fibrosis. Libraries were prepared by immunoSEQ multiplex PCR; TCRdb keeps only in-frame clonotypes and omits some of them. Of approximately 36,000 clones listed, about 90% are singletons. Material: blood. These receptor sequences come from a boy aged 2 to 10 with cystic fibrosis. Each CDR3 is given with its conserved first and last residue. The order of the fields is J gene, V gene, CDR3 protein.

TRBJ2-5 TRBV5-4 CASSFGRDRKETQYF
TRBJ1-1 TRBV19 CASSIGGQGNTEAFF
TRBJ1-1 TRBV14 CASSQGPINTEAFF
TRBJ1-2 TRBV25-1 CASTKLGATSDGYTF
TRBJ1-1 TRBV18 CASSPDSGAEAFF
TRBJ1-5 TRBV27 CASRGGTYSNQPQHF
TRBJ1-1 TRBV4-2 CASSHDKLTGYTEAFF
TRBJ2-3 TRBV7-2 CASRRRQGALQDTQYF
TRBJ1-1 TRBV6-6 CASSLLTADTEAFF
TRBJ1-1 TRBV7-6 CASSLAGGNTEAFF
TRBJ1-1 TRBV6-6 CASSYSRTVNTEAFF
TRBJ2-1 TRBV4-3 CASSPVRGSSYNEQFF
TRBJ1-1 TRBV5-6 CASSLVRTNTEAFF
TRBJ2-3 TRBV9 CASSVETGEGTDTQYF
TRBJ2-3 TRBV7-3 CASREGSTDTQYF
TRBJ2-1 TRBV27 CASSLSGGYYNEQFF